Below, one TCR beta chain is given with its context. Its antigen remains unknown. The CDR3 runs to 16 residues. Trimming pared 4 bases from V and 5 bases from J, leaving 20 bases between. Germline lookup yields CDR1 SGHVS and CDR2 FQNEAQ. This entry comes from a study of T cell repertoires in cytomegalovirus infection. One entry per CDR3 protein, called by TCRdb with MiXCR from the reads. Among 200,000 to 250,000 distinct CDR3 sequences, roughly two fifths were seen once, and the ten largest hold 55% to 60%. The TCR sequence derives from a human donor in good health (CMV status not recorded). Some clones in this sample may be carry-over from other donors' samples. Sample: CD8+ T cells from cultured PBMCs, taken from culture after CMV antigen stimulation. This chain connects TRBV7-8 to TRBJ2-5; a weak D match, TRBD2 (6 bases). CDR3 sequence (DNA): TGTGCCAGCAGCTCTCCCCTGGAGGGCTGGAGGGAGACCCAGTACTTC. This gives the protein CASSSPLEGWRETQYF.